One sample yielded the 10 T cell receptor beta chains listed below, sequenced in a study of Ad26.COV2.S vaccination and SARS-CoV-2 variants. Profiling relied on immunoSEQ multiplex PCR, and the TCRdb table lists in-frame clones only, not all of them. The sample carries about 680,000 clones, about 89% recorded once. As for treatment: 15 to 20 received Ad26.COV2.S at low or high dose, single or two shots; about 5 received placebo; per-sample allocation not given. Repertoires come from day 63 after the first vaccine or placebo injection. The sample consisted of peripheral blood, taken in a trial of Ad26.COV2.S vaccine versus placebo. The receptors stem from a person aged 18-65 years who received the Ad26.COV2.S COVID-19 vaccine or a placebo.

CDR3 coding DNA: TGTGCCAGCAGCATAGGACGGGCATATGGCTACACCTTC. As protein: CASSIGRAYGYTF. The V call is TRBV6-5, the J call TRBJ1-2; no definite D call. V lost 6 bases and J lost 5, with 13 bases in between. The CDR3 is 13 residues long. Looked up from germline, CDR1 is MNHEY and CDR2 is SVGAGI.

This chain joins TRBV19 and TRBJ1-2, with 7 positions matching TRBD1. This CDR3 is 15 amino acids long. V lost 5 bases, J lost 4 bases, and 10 bases stayed unmatched. Germline V lookup: CDR1 LNHDA, CDR2 SQIVND (reference sequence). The CDR3 DNA sequence: TGTGCCAGTAGTGTCACAGGGGCCTTAGGCTATGGCTACACCTTC. It encodes CASSVTGALGYGYTF.

This chain uses TRBV3-1 (or the pseudogene TRBV3-2) with TRBJ2-7; D may match TRBD1 or TRBD2 (5 bases each). The CDR3 runs 15 residues. Trimming cost V 6 bases and J 7 bases, with 22 bases left between them. Germline V CDR1 and CDR2: LGHDT, YNNKEL (reference sequence). The CDR3 nucleotides read TGTGCCAGCAGTCCTACCGGGACCCATCCTAGGGAGCAGTACTTC. This codes for CASSPTGTHPREQYF.

The chain joins TRBV6-2 or TRBV6-3 to TRBJ1-2; D unclear. This CDR3 region has 14 residues. From germline, CDR1 is MNHEY and CDR2 SVGEGT. V was trimmed by 2 bases and J by 1 base, leaving 8 bases between them. The CDR3: CASSYRVDNYGYTF. The CDR3 DNA follows: TGTGCCAGCAGTTACAGGGTCGATAACTATGGCTACACCTTC.

The V and J genes are TRBV6-6 and TRBJ2-7; D unclear. V was shortened by 6 bases and J by 4 bases, with 13 bases between the two germline ends. Germline values: CDR1 MNHNY, CDR2 SVGAGI (reference sequence). The CDR3 totals 13 residues. CDR3 nucleotide sequence: TGTGCCAGCAGGTCCATCTCCCTGTACGAGCAGTACTTC. Translated, it gives CASRSISLYEQYF.

The V gene is TRBV6-2 or TRBV6-3, the J gene TRBJ2-7; a weak D match, TRBD1 (6 bases). This CDR3 comprises 17 residues. The germline V and J ends were trimmed by 0 bases and 2 bases, with 17 bases remaining between them. Per the germline V gene, CDR1 is MNHEY and CDR2 is SVGEGT. The CDR3 DNA reads TGTGCCAGCAGTTACTCTTACCCCCAGGGGCTAGCCTACGAGCAGTACTTC. It encodes CASSYSYPQGLAYEQYF.

Regarding this clone: Other DNA sequences in the same sample also yield this CDR3. The chain employs TRBV7-2 and TRBJ1-1, with a possible D match to TRBD1 (5 bases). With 5 bases removed from V and 1 base from J, the gap between germline ends came to 8 bases. Germline CDR1 and CDR2: SGHTA and FQGNSA. The CDR3 is made up of 13 amino acids. The CDR3 is CASSPQGNTEAFF. The CDR3 nucleotides read TGTGCCAGCAGCCCCCAGGGGAACACTGAAGCTTTCTTT.

This chain links TRBV5-4 with TRBJ1-4, with TRBD1 matching over 8 bases. This CDR3 region has 14 residues. The trim removed 5 bases at V and 3 bases at J, leaving 3 bases unmatched. Germline V gene sequence: CDR1 SGHNT, CDR2 YYREEE (reference sequence). In DNA form, the CDR3 reads TGTGCCAGCAGAAGGACAGGGCCTAATGAAAAACTGTTTTTT. It encodes CASRRTGPNEKLFF. The full variable domain, rest sourced from reference TRBV5-4 and TRBJ1-4, is ETGVTQSPTHLIKTRGQQVTLRCSSQSGHNTVSWYQQALGQGPQFIFQYYREEENGRGNFPPRFSGLQFPNYSSELNVNALELDDSALYLCASRRTGPNEKLFFGSGTQLSVL.

The chain couples TRBV4-1 to TRBJ2-7, with D possibly being TRBD1 or TRBD2 (5 bases each). Germline values: CDR1 MGHRA, CDR2 YSYEKL. V lost 0 bases and J lost 4, with 13 bases in between. The CDR3 has 15 amino acids. CDR3 region: CASSQDPGTEYEQYF. Here the CDR3 DNA reads TGCGCCAGCAGCCAAGACCCAGGGACGGAATACGAGCAGTACTTC.

V is TRBV6-6 and J is TRBJ2-7, with 11 positions matching TRBD2. The CDR3 is made up of 17 amino acids. Germline CDR1 and CDR2: MNHNY and SVGAGI (reference sequence). V was clipped by 5 bases and J by 3 bases; unmatched bases: 12. CDR3 amino acids: CASSRHAGLAEGYEQYF. CDR3 sequence (DNA): TGTGCCAGCAGTCGCCACGCGGGACTAGCGGAAGGCTACGAGCAGTACTTC.